This T cell receptor (beta chain) stems from a study of blood T cell repertoires in COVID-19. In the study overall: COVID-19 samples collected from the United States, Italy and Spain covered acute and convalescent phases. From T cells, B-cell-depleted T cells, or PBMCs came the material, which was cDNA or gDNA.

Per the germline V gene, CDR1 is SGHTA and CDR2 is FQGTGA. The CDR3 is 13 residues long. The V end lost 4 bases, the J end lost 1 base, and 7 bases lay between the germline ends. As processed by the authors: Estimates of nucleated cell counts were drawn from the amplification of reference gene primers. Method: immunoSEQ multiplex PCR; TCRdb's copy keeps in-frame clones and lacks some. The V and J calls and clone size were taken over from that table, and D and trimming were inferred from the DNA. The top ten hold over 1.2% of the sample, which has about 230,000 clones, 70% to 85% seen once. The chain couples TRBV7-3 to TRBJ1-1; D is uncertain. This TCR was recovered from a middle-aged woman who had recovered from COVID-19. Sequences were obtained from peripheral blood. The CDR3 DNA sequence: TGTGCCAGCAGCTGGGCAGAGAACACTGAAGCTTTCTTT. Translation: CASSWAENTEAFF.